This T cell receptor (beta chain) is from a study of blood T cell repertoires in COVID-19. On the study more broadly: The samples span acute and convalescent COVID-19 from the United States, Italy and Spain.

The count of this clone is one. Participant ages covered about 18 to 89 years across 20 to 25 US areas. Clinical history as reported by participants underpinned cohort assignment. Here immunoSEQ multiplex PCR was the method, and the copy in TCRdb shows in-frame clones only, minus some. This table has fewer than 200,000 clones, 81% appearing once. The CDR3 is 16 amino acids. Unmatched junction bases numbered 8, after V lost 4 bases and J lost 7 bases. Per germline, CDR1 LNHDA and CDR2 SQIVND (reference sequence). The receptor's source is a woman aged 35 to 49 with acute COVID-19. The chain combines TRBV19 with TRBJ2-2, with TRBD2 matching over 11 bases. The specimen was PBMCs or T cells enriched from blood (not recorded which). CDR3 protein: CASSRLAGGLGGELFF. Here the CDR3 DNA reads TGTGCCAGTAGTAGGCTAGCGGGAGGATTGGGCGGGGAGCTGTTTTTT.